This T cell receptor beta chain was profiled in a study of blood T cell repertoires in COVID-19. Looking at the study overall: The samples span acute and convalescent COVID-19 from the United States, Italy and Spain. From T cells, B-cell-depleted T cells, or PBMCs came the material, which was cDNA or gDNA.

This clone was picked up a small number of times. Authors' analysis steps: Estimated nucleated cell counts came from reference gene primer amplification. The repertoire was sequenced with immunoSEQ multiplex PCR; TCRdb's copy has only in-frame clones and lacks some. The V and J calls and clone size come from that table; D and trimming were worked out from the DNA. The sample includes roughly 200,000 clones, more than 75% of them seen just once. This CDR3 contains 14 residues. Germline V gives CDR1 LGHDT, CDR2 YNNKEL (reference sequence). The V gene lost 3 bases and the J gene lost 1 base, with 10 bases spanning the gap.

The sequenced sample consisted of peripheral blood. The receptor was isolated from a woman aged 80 or over with acute or convalescent COVID-19. The chain recombines TRBV3-1 (or the pseudogene TRBV3-2) with TRBJ2-7; D ambiguous. CDR3 sequence reads: CASSHHSLSYEQYF. The CDR3 coding sequence is TGTGCCAGCAGCCATCACAGCCTTTCCTACGAGCAGTACTTC.